Here is one T cell receptor beta chain with its context. The antigen remains undetermined. The data were obtained in a study of T cell repertoires in cytomegalovirus infection. Germline values: CDR1 SEHNR, CDR2 FQNEAQ (reference sequence). V lost 3 bases to trimming and J lost 5 bases; unmatched junction nucleotides: 7. The CDR3 is made up of 15 amino acids. One entry per CDR3 protein, called by TCRdb with MiXCR from the reads. The repertoire has hundreds of thousands of distinct CDR3 sequences, under 55% of them found once; the top ten carry 43%. Sequenced material: cultured PBMCs, taken from culture after CMV antigen stimulation. The chain carries TRBV7-9 and TRBJ2-5; 9 bases agree with TRBD1. This TCR was recovered from a human donor in good health (CMV status not recorded). Some clones in this sample may be carry-over from other donors' samples. The CDR3 is CASSFPTGGGETQYF. The CDR3 DNA sequence: TGTGCCAGCAGCTTCCCGACAGGGGGTGGGGAGACCCAGTACTTC.